This TCR beta chain is from a study of blood T cells in healthy people across ages (dated by TCRdb to the mid-2010s). For context, the study as a whole: Template switching captured roughly one uniquely barcoded TCR beta cDNA molecule per two T cells in model experiments. To track age-related changes in TCR beta repertoire diversity, the study relied on deep sequencing normalized with unique cDNA molecular identifiers. The donors were split into four age groups: young (average around 16 years), middle-aged (more than 35), aged (over 55) and long-lived (approximately 89). Donors of different ages were randomly distributed across sequencing lanes to avoid experimental bias. For two donors (one aged 18 to 30 and one aged 80 or older), the study analyzed two additional independent replicas of 1 million unique cDNA reads from the same blood draw. Findings and caveats that apply to the study as a whole: Observed TCR beta diversity per million T cells fell roughly linearly with age, and a significant reduction was already apparent by age about 36. Estimates of total diversity based on one million sequenced T cells were regarded as lower bounds and as underestimates. Conclusive comparison of naive and antigen-experienced compartments was prevented by the profiling of bulk unsorted PBMCs. The percentage of naive T cells measured by flow cytometry correlated strongly with observed TCR beta diversity. Donor CMV infection status was unknown, potentially confounding age-related changes in expanded clonotypes. Compared with the aged group, the long-lived group had more naive CD4+ T cells, fewer expanded clones and increased TCR diversity, suggesting age selection.

Its CDR3 holds 14 amino acids, cysteine through phenylalanine. Only the CDR3 DNA stays, 42 bases, in frame from base 1. CDR1 and CDR2 are drawn from the germline V gene: MNHEY, SVGEGT. The germline ends are 11 bases apart after V is trimmed by 2 bases and J by 5 bases. The roughly 37 donors, aged roughly 6 to 90 years, were systemically healthy Caucasian individuals from Russia. Around 10 milliliters of peripheral blood were drawn from each donor into EDTA-treated Vacutainer tubes. Ficoll-Paque density-gradient centrifugation was used to isolate PBMCs, with at least 6 million per sample. Trizol reagent was used to extract total RNA from PBMCs, with at least 6 micrograms per sample. For every donor, an aliquot of PBMCs went through flow cytometry to measure the percentages of naive CD45RAhigh/CD27high T cells. Library method: 5' RACE. Sequencing was carried out with an Illumina HiSeq 2500. The second PCR ran for about 6 to 12 cycles and used a J-beta primer mix along with a sample-barcoded 5' primer. A unique molecular identifier was introduced onto each TCR beta cDNA molecule by a template-switch 5' adaptor carrying 12 random nucleotides. At least 3 million CDR3-containing paired-end reads were obtained from each sample. The Mint cDNA synthesis kit, primed by a TRBC-specific oligonucleotide, was used to synthesize first-strand cDNA from all RNA. Following uracil-DNA glycosylase treatment, a first 18-cycle PCR with universal primers M1SS and BC2_uni_R was performed on all cDNA. The authors' pipeline ran thus. For normalization, 1 million high-quality reads were randomly selected from each sample, with every read carrying a distinct molecular identifier. Reads sharing molecular identifiers were discarded rather than binned into consensus sequences. MiTCR, run with a Q25 quality threshold and the strictest error-elimination algorithm, handled CDR3 identification, clonotype clustering and error correction. Lower-bound total TCR beta diversity was estimated with a nonparametric unseen species model using Euler transformation. Starting from the raw public reads, TCRdb applied fastp trimming at Q25, assembled clones with MiXCR and retained in-frame beta chains. CDR3 protein sequences are deduplicated, and each keeps its most common genes and DNA. These V and J calls rely on TCRdb rather than the paper's analysis. This sample holds some 550,000 distinct CDR3 sequences; 40% to 55% were observed only once. Jointly, the top ten make up about 22% of the sample.

This clonotype was seen a handful of times. Its cognate antigen has yet to be identified. No much larger clone is present one base from it, and per-base qualities are unavailable. Recombination linked TRBV6-2 or TRBV6-3 to TRBJ2-3; the D gene is unclear. The sequenced sample consisted of blood. The receptor was isolated from a man at least 80 years old in good health. The nucleotide sequence reads as follows: TGTGCCAGCAGTTACATCACCCCTGGAGATACGCAGTATTTT. Translated, it reads CASSYITPGDTQYF.